The entry that follows covers one T cell receptor beta chain sequence. Its antigen remains unidentified. This CDR3 spans 12 amino acids. Trimming took 4 bases from V and 7 from J; bases not matched to a gene: 3. The V gene's germline CDR1 is SQVTM and CDR2 ANQGSEA. Stated treatment: oral pan-JAK inhibitor, 5-10 mg twice daily. This record comes from a study of CD8+ T cells in alopecia areata. In each case, RNA was isolated and then reverse transcribed into cDNA as the sequencing template. Data came from immunoSEQ multiplex PCR; TCRdb stores just in-frame clones and leaves some out. The sample has under 250,000 clones; approximately 65% are singletons. Study-level results: Tofacitinib produced a significant decrease in scalp clonality and in expanded CD8+ clones among the top 100.

The chain recombines TRBV29-1 with TRBJ2-1, with TRBD1 matching over 8 bases. This TCR derives from a human donor with alopecia areata. The sample in question was CD4+ T cells sorted from blood, obtained at week 44, from a patient treated with tofacitinib. CDR3 nucleotides: TGCAGCGTTGTACAGGGGGTAAATGAGCAGTTCTTC. Protein sequence: CSVVQGVNEQFF.